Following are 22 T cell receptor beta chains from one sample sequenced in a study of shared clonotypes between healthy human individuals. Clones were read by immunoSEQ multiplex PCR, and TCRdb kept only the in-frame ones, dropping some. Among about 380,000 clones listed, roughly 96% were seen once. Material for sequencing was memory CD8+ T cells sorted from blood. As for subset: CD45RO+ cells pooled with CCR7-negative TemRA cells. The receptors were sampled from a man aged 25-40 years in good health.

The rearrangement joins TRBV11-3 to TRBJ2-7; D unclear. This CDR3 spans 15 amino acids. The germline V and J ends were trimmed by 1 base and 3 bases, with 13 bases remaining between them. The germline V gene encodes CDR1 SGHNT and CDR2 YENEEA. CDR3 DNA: TGTGCCAGCAGCTTAGGACTCCGACCGTTCTACGAGCAGTACTTC. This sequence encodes CASSLGLRPFYEQYF.

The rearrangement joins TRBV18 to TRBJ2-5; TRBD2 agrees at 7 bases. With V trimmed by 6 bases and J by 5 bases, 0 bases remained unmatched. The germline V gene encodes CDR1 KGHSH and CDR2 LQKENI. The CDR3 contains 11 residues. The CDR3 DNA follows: TGTGCCAGCTCGCGGGGGGAGACCCAGTACTTC. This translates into CASSRGETQYF.

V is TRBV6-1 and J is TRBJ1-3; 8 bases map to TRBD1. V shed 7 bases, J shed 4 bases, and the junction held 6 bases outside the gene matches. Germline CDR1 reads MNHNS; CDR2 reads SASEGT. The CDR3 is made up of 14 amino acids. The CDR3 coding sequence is TGTGCCAGCATCCGGACAGGGAGGGGAAACACCATATATTTT. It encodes CASIRTGRGNTIYF.

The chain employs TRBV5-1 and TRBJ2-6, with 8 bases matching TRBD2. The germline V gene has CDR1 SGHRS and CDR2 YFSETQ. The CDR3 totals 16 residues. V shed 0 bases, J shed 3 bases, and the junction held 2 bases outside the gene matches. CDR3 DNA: TGCGCCAGCAGCTTGGGCGGGAGGCTTGGGGCCAACGTCCTGACTTTC. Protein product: CASSLGGRLGANVLTF.

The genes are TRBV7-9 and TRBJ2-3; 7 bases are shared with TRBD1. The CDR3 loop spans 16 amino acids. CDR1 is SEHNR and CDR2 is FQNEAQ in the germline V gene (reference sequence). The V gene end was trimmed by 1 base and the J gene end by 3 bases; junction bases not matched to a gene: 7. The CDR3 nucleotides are TGTGCCAGCAGCTTAGACAGGGGAAGTGGAACAGATACGCAGTATTTT. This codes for CASSLDRGSGTDTQYF.

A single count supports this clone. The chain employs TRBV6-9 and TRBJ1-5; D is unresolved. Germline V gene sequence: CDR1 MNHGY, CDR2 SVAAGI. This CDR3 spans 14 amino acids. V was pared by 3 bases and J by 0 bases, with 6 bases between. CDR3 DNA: TGTGCCAGCAGTTACGGGATTAGCAATCAGCCCCAGCATTTT. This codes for CASSYGISNQPQHF.

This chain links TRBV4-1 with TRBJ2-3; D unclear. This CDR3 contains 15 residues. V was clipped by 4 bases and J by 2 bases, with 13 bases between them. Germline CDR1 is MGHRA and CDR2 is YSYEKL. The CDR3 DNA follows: TGCGCCAGCAGCCCTCGGGCCCCCCCCACAGATACGCAGTATTTT. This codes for CASSPRAPPTDTQYF.

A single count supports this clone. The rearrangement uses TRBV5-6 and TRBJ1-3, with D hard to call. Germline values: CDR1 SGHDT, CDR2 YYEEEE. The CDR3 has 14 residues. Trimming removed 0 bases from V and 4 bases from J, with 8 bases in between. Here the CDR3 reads CASSLDPEGNTIYF. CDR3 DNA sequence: TGTGCCAGCAGCTTGGACCCGGAGGGAAACACCATATATTTT.

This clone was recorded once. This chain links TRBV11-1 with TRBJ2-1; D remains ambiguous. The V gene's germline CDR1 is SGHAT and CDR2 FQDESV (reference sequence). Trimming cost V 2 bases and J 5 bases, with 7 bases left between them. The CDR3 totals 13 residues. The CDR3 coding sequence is TGTGCCAGCAGCTTATCAGTTAACAATGAGCAGTTCTTC. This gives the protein CASSLSVNNEQFF.

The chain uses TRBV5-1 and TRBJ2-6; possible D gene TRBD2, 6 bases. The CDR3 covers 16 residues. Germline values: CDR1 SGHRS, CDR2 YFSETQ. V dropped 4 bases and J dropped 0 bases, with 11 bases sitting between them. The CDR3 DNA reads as TGCGCCAGCAGCCGGCCGGGGGACTCTGGGGCCAACGTCCTGACTTTC. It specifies CASSRPGDSGANVLTF.

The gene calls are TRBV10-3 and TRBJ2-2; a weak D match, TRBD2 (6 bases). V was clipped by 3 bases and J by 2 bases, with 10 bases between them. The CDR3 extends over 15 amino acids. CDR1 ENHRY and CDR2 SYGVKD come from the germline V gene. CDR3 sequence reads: CAISDRRVNTGELFF. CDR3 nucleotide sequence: TGTGCCATCAGTGATCGGAGGGTTAACACCGGGGAGCTGTTTTTT.

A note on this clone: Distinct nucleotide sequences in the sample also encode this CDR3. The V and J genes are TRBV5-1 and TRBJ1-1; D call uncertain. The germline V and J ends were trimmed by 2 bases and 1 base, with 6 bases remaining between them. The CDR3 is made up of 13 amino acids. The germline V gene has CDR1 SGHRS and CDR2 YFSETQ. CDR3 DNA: TGCGCCAGCAGCTTTGGCTCGAACACTGAAGCTTTCTTT. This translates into CASSFGSNTEAFF.

CDR3 sequence (DNA): TGTGCCAGCAGCCCGACTGGGGGACGGGTAGCTTTCTTT. Residues: CASSPTGGRVAFF. V is TRBV7-9 and J is TRBJ1-1; TRBD1 is a possible D gene (5 bases). This CDR3 region has 13 residues. V was clipped by 5 bases and J by 10 bases, with 17 bases between them. Looked up from germline, CDR1 is SEHNR and CDR2 is FQNEAQ (reference sequence).

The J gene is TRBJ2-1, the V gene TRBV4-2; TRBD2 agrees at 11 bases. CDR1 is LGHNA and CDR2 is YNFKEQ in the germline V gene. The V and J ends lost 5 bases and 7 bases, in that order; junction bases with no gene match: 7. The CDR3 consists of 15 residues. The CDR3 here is CASSTRLAGTNEQFF. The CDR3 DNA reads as TGTGCCAGCAGCACTAGACTAGCGGGAACTAATGAGCAGTTCTTC.

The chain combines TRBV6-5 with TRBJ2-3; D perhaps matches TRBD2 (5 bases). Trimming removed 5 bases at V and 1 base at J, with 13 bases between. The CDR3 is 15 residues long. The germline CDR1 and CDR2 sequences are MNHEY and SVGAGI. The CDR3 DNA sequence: TGTGCCAGCAGTCTCGGGGATTTACGCACAGATACGCAGTATTTT. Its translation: CASSLGDLRTDTQYF.

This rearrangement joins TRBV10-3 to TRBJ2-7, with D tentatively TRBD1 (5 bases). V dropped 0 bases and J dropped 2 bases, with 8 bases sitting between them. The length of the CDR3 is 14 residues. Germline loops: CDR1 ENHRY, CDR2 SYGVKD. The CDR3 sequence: CAISESVQAYEQYF. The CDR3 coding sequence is TGTGCCATCAGTGAGTCAGTACAGGCCTACGAGCAGTACTTC.

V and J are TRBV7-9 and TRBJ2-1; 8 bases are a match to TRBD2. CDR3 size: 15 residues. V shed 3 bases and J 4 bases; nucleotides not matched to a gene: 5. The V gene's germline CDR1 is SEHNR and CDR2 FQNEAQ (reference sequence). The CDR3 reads CASSFSQREYNEQFF. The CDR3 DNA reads TGTGCCAGCAGCTTCTCCCAGCGGGAGTACAATGAGCAGTTCTTC.

CDR3 residues: CASSTSGRETQYF. CDR3 bases: TGTGCCAGTAGTACTAGCGGGAGAGAGACCCAGTACTTC. V gene TRBV19 combines with J gene TRBJ2-5; 10 nucleotides align to TRBD2. This CDR3 contains 13 residues. From germline, CDR1 is LNHDA and CDR2 SQIVND (reference sequence). V was clipped by 4 bases and J by 4 bases; unmatched bases: 0.

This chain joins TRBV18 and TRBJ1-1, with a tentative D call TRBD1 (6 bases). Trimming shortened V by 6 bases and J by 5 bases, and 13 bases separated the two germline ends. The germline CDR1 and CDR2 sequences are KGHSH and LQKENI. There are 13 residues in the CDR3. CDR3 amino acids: CASSPGARTEAFF. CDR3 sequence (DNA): TGTGCCAGCTCCCCAGGGGCGAGGACTGAAGCTTTCTTT.

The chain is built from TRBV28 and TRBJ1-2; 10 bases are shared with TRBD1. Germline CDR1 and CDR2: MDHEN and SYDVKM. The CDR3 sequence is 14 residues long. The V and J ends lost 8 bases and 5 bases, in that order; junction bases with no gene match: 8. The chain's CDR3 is CASGTGDRGYGYTF. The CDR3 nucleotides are TGTGCCAGCGGAACCGGGGACAGGGGTTATGGCTACACCTTC.

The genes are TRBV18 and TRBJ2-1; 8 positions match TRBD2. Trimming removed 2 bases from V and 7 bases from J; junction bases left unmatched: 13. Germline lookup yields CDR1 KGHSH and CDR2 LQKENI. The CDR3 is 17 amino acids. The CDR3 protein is CASSPFVRGGSTNEQFF. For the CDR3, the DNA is TGTGCCAGCTCACCATTCGTCCGGGGGGGGTCTACAAATGAGCAGTTCTTC.

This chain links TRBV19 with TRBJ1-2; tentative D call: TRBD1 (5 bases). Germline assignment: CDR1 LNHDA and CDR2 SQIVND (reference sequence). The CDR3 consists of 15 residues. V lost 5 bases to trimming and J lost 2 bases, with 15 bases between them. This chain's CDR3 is CASSPRARQNYGYTF. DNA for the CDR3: TGTGCCAGTAGTCCCAGGGCGAGACAAAACTATGGCTACACCTTC.